The T cell receptor beta chain described here comes from a study of cytomegalovirus exposure and HLA in healthy donors. Overall study results and limits: Some TCR beta chains (164 of them) were listed as cytomegalovirus-associated. A later analysis linked a missense DCLRE1C variant to TCR beta V- and J-gene trimming. Indistinguishable V segments, including TRBV6-2 and TRBV6-3, were excluded. Immune exposure data for these donors was limited to CMV serostatus.

Germline lookup yields CDR1 SQVTM and CDR2 ANQGSEA. The CDR3 extends over 16 amino acids. With 5 bases clipped from V and 3 bases from J, the junction kept 13 bases outside the gene matches. The primer mix had 60 Vbeta and 13 Jbeta primers. This table comes from immunoSEQ multiplex PCR, and its TCRdb copy is limited to in-frame clones, with some not included. The table includes about 140,000 clones, 73% detected once. In its sample, this clone was seen a few times. The antigen remains undetermined. The TCR comes from a middle-aged woman in good health and CMV-seronegative. The rearrangement uses TRBV29-1 and TRBJ1-2, with TRBD1 matching 9 bases. The sequencing sample was made of PBMCs. The CDR3 protein is CSVFLPGTGRDYGYTF. The DNA of the CDR3 is TGCAGCGTTTTCCTTCCAGGGACAGGGAGGGACTATGGCTACACCTTC.